The present T cell receptor beta chain was sequenced within a study of blood T cell repertoires in COVID-19. Study background: Researchers got acute and convalescent COVID-19 samples from the United States, Italy and Spain. Sources were T cells, B-cell-depleted T cells, or PBMCs; the material itself was cDNA or gDNA.

Germline V lookup: CDR1 SGHAT, CDR2 FQNNGV. This CDR3 comprises 13 residues. V shed 8 bases and J shed 0 bases, with 8 bases lying between them. Profiled with immunoSEQ multiplex PCR; TCRdb holds only in-frame clones, not every one. This repertoire shows some 150,000 clones, 87% found once; its top ten account for roughly 1.5%. This chain links TRBV11-2 with TRBJ1-3; TRBD1 is a possible D gene (5 bases). The sequence derives from a woman in her fifties or sixties with acute or convalescent COVID-19. Material for sequencing was peripheral blood. The CDR3 spells CASGGGSGNTIYF. The CDR3, as DNA: TGTGCCAGCGGGGGGGGCTCTGGAAACACCATATATTTT.